A selection of T cell receptor beta chains follows, all from one sample in a study of read filtering for tumor transcriptome and immune sequencing. TCRdb re-called the reads through MiXCR, storing one row per CDR3 protein. In the table there are about 130,000 distinct CDR3 sequences, over 10% of which are singletons. Sequencing was performed on a population of CD138-negative cells sorted from bone marrow. The origin of the receptors is a donor at least 40 years old with multiple myeloma. CDR3s include the opening cysteine and the closing phenylalanine or tryptophan. Each record gives: clone size, D gene, V gene, J gene, CDR3 protein, CDR3 DNA. A D gene is named only where the DNA matches it firmly. A clone size is listed for some rows: how often the clone was seen (once, few, many), or a class if it is expanded.

>many|TRBD1|TRBV6-1|TRBJ2-1
CASSEDGTGTYNEQFF
TGTGCCAGCAGTGAAGACGGGACAGGGACCTACAATGAGCAGTTCTTC
>many|TRBD1|TRBV28|TRBJ1-5
CASSGTGVINQPQHF
TGTGCCAGCTCCGGGACAGGGGTTATTAATCAGCCCCAGCATTTT
>few|NA|TRBV6-5|TRBJ2-2
CATAWTRNTGELFF
TGTGCCACGGCCTGGACGAGGAACACCGGGGAGCTGTTTTTT
>few|NA|TRBV20-1|TRBJ2-4
CSASRLARAKNIQYF
TGCAGTGCTAGTCGTCTAGCGCGAGCCAAAAACATTCAGTACTTC
>many|NA|TRBV9|TRBJ1-1
CASSVAPPGVLGTEAFF
TGTGCCAGCAGCGTAGCCCCGCCAGGCGTCTTAGGCACTGAAGCTTTCTTT
>many|TRBD2|TRBV6-2/TRBV6-3|TRBJ2-1
CASSTGTSGMRQFF
TGTGCCAGCAGCACCGGGACTAGCGGGATGCGGCAGTTCTTC
>NA|NA|TRBV3-1|TRBJ2-6
CASSRGFSGANVLTF
TGTGCCAGCAGTCGGGGATTTTCTGGGGCCAACGTCCTGACTTTC
>NA|NA|TRBV7-2|TRBJ1-5
CASSFDYSNQPLHF
TGTGCCAGCAGTTTCGACTATAGCAATCAGCCCCTGCATTTT
>many|NA|TRBV4-1|TRBJ1-1
CASSQEIGRWVTEAFF
TGCGCCAGCAGCCAAGAGATAGGGAGGTGGGTCACTGAAGCTTTCTTT
>many|NA|TRBV29-1|TRBJ2-3
CSVDQALGSTDTQYF
TGCAGCGTTGATCAAGCGTTGGGGAGCACAGATACGCAGTATTTT
>many|NA|TRBV3-2|TRBJ2-3
CASSRGTGADTQYF
TGTGCCAGCAGCCGCGGGACAGGGGCAGATACGCAGTATTTT
>many|NA|TRBV5-1|TRBJ2-7
CASSLGVTEHYEQYF
TGCGCCAGCAGCTTGGGGGTGACAGAGCACTACGAGCAGTACTTC
>NA|TRBD1|TRBV5-5|TRBJ2-1
CASSLAGTGRGQVF
TGTGCCAGCAGCTTGGCCGGGACAGGCCGCGGGCAGGTCTTC
>NA|TRBD2|TRBV20-1|TRBJ2-1
CSAVGGKNEQFF
TGCAGTGCTGTCGGGGGGAAAAATGAGCAGTTCTTC
>many|NA|TRBV12-3/TRBV12-4|TRBJ2-7
CASSSPGGPIPEQYF
TGTGCCAGCAGCTCCCCGGGGGGCCCTATCCCCGAGCAGTACTTC
>many|NA|TRBV4-1|TRBJ2-3
CASSQDKHSTISTDTQYF
TGCGCCAGCAGCCAAGATAAACACTCGACGATAAGCACAGATACGCAGTATTTT
>many|TRBD1|TRBV7-8|TRBJ2-1
CASSLNRGSSSEQFF
TGTGCCAGCAGCTTAAACAGGGGCAGTTCATCGGAGCAGTTCTTC
>many|TRBD1|TRBV30|TRBJ2-1
CAWSVGQYNEQFF
TGTGCCTGGAGTGTGGGACAGTACAATGAGCAGTTCTTC
>NA|NA|TRBV23-1|TRBJ1-2
CASSLGHYHRRDGYTF
TGCGCCAGCTCACTGGGACACTATCATCGGAGGGATGGCTACACCTTC
>many|TRBD2|TRBV5-1|TRBJ2-1
CASSLGATSGSNEQFF
TGCGCCAGCAGCTTGGGGGCGACTAGCGGGTCTAATGAGCAGTTCTTC
>many|NA|TRBV12-3/TRBV12-4|TRBJ1-5
CASSHVNQPQHF
TGTGCCAGCAGTCACGTTAATCAGCCCCAGCATTTT
>many|NA|TRBV19|TRBJ2-7
CASSITYDPTYEQYF
TGTGCCAGTAGTATTACCTACGACCCTACTTACGAGCAGTACTTC
>many|TRBD1|TRBV10-3|TRBJ2-6
CATSGGAGANVLTF
TGTGCTACGTCAGGGGGCGCTGGGGCCAACGTCCTGACTTTC
>many|NA|TRBV29-1|TRBJ2-1
CSVGGALEQFF
TGCAGCGTTGGGGGTGCGTTGGAGCAGTTCTTC